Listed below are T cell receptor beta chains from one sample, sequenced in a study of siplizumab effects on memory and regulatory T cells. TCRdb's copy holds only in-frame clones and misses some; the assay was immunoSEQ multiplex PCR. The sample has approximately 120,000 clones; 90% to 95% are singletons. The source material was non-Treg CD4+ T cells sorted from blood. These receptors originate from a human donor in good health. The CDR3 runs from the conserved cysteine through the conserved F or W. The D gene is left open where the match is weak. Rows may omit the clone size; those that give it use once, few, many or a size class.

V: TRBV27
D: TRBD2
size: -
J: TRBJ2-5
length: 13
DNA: TGTGCCAGCAGAGACTCAGCGGGGGAGACCCAGTACTTC
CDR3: CASRDSAGETQYF

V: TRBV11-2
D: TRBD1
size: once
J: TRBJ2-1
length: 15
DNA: TGTGCCAGCAGGGAAACAGGGGCCCAAACGAGTGAGCAGTTCTTC
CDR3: CASRETGAQTSEQFF

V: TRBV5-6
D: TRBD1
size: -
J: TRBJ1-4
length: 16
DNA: TGTGCCAGCAGCTTTACTGGGACAGGGTATAATGAAAAACTGTTTTTT
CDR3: CASSFTGTGYNEKLFF

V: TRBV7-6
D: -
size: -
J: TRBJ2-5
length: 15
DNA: TGTGCCAGCAGCTCCAATCCGGGATCTCAAGAGACCCAGTACTTC
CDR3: CASSSNPGSQETQYF

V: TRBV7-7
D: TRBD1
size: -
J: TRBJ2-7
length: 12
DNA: TGTGCCAGCAGCCCGGGACAGTACGAGCAGTACTTC
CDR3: CASSPGQYEQYF

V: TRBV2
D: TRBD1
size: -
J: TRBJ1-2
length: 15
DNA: TGTGCCAGCAGTCCCGGGACAGGGAAAACCTATGGCTACACCTTC
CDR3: CASSPGTGKTYGYTF

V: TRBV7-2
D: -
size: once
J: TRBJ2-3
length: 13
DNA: TGTGCCAGCAGCGACCGGGGGGCGGATACGCAGTATTTT
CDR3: CASSDRGADTQYF

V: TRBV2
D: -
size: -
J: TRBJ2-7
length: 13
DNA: TGTGCCAGCACCGGGGGCGCATTCTACGAGCAGTACTTC
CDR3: CASTGGAFYEQYF

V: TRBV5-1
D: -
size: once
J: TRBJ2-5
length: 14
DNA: TGCGCCAGCAGCCCTACCGCGAGGGACGAGACCCAGTACTTC
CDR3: CASSPTARDETQYF

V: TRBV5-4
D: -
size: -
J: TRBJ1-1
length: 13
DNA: TGTGCCAGCAGCATAGACAGCGGCGCTGAAGCTTTCTTT
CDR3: CASSIDSGAEAFF

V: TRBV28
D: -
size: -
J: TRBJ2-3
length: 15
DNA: TGTGCCAGCAGTGAGACAGGTAGCTACACAGATACGCAGTATTTT
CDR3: CASSETGSYTDTQYF

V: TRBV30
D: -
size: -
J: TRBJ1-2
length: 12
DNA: TGTGCCTGGAGTCTCGGCAGCTATGGCTACACCTTC
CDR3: CAWSLGSYGYTF

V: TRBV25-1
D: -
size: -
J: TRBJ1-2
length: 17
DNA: TGTGCCAGCAGTGAATATAAAGGGGGGGCTCTCAGCTATGGCTACACCTTC
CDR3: CASSEYKGGALSYGYTF

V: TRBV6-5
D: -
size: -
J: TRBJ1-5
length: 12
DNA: TGTGCCAGCAGTTTACCAAATCAGCCCCAGCATTTT
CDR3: CASSLPNQPQHF

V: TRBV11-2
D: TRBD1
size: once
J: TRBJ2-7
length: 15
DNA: TGTGCCAGCAGCTCCGGACAGGGTGGCTCCTACGAGCAGTACTTC
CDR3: CASSSGQGGSYEQYF

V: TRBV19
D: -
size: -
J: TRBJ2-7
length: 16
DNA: TGTGCCAGTAGTTCCATGTTGGGACGCTTTCCCTACGAGCAGTACTTC
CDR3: CASSSMLGRFPYEQYF

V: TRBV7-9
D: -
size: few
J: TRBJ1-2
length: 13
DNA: TGTGCCAGCAGCGTGTTCATGGACTATGGCTACACCTTC
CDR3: CASSVFMDYGYTF